This TCR beta chain was obtained from a study of cytomegalovirus exposure and HLA in healthy donors. The PCR made use of 60 Vbeta and 13 Jbeta primers. The repertoire was sequenced with immunoSEQ multiplex PCR; TCRdb's copy has only in-frame clones and lacks some. The sample records under 300,000 clones, just over 85% being singletons. CDR3 length equals 14 residues. Trimming removed 5 bases from V and 8 bases from J; junction bases left unmatched: 8. Germline CDR1 is LNHDA and CDR2 is SQIVND (reference sequence). Sequenced: PBMCs. This receptor was taken from a man in his forties in good health and CMV-seropositive. J is TRBJ1-4 and V is TRBV19, with 7 bases lining up with TRBD1. CDR3 nucleotides: TGTGCCAGTAGTTCCGACAGGGATGGGGAAAAACTGTTTTTT. Amino acids: CASSSDRDGEKLFF.